The rows below give T cell receptor beta chains drawn from one sample of a study of T cell responses to AZD1222 COVID-19 vaccine. Data came from immunoSEQ multiplex PCR; TCRdb stores just in-frame clones and leaves some out. The profile shows roughly 140,000 clones, 80% to 90% of them singletons. The specimen comprised peripheral blood, sampled on day 0 of AZD1222 vaccination. The receptors shown here come from an adult in good health. Both conserved end residues are part of each CDR3. D genes are given only for firm matches. Clone size is stated in some rows and not others, as once, few, many or a class when expanded.

clone size	V gene	J gene	D gene	CDR3 DNA	CDR3 protein
NA	TRBV12-3/TRBV12-4	TRBJ1-2	TRBD1	TGTGCCAGCAGTAAGGACAGGAACTATGGCTACACCTTC	CASSKDRNYGYTF
NA	TRBV6-6	TRBJ2-1	TRBD2	TGTGCCAGCAGTTATAGGGGCGGGGGAGCAAACAATGAGCAGTTCTTC	CASSYRGGGANNEQFF
NA	TRBV13	TRBJ1-2	NA	TGTGCCAGCAGCTTAGGCGGGCCCGATAGGTCTGGCTACACCTTC	CASSLGGPDRSGYTF
NA	TRBV7-2	TRBJ1-3	NA	TGTGCCAGCAGCTGGGAACAGACCTCTGGAAACACCATATATTTT	CASSWEQTSGNTIYF
NA	TRBV5-1	TRBJ1-2	TRBD1	TGCGCCAGCAGCTTCGGGACAGGGGTTTATGGCTACACCTTC	CASSFGTGVYGYTF
NA	TRBV19	TRBJ1-1	NA	TGTGCCAGTAGTATGCACCGAGGCACTGAAGCTTTCTTT	CASSMHRGTEAFF
NA	TRBV5-1	TRBJ2-3	NA	TGCGCCAGCAGCTTGGGGGGTTCTGGCACAGATACGCAGTATTTT	CASSLGGSGTDTQYF
NA	TRBV6-5	TRBJ1-4	TRBD1	TGTGCCAGCAGTCCCGGGACAGGGCATGAAAAACTGTTTTTT	CASSPGTGHEKLFF
NA	TRBV11-3	TRBJ2-3	NA	TGTGCCAGCAGCTTTAGCGGATCTAGCACAGATACGCAGTATTTT	CASSFSGSSTDTQYF
NA	TRBV28	TRBJ2-2	NA	TGTGCCAGCGTAAGCGGAGCCCCCGGGGAGCTGTTTTTT	CASVSGAPGELFF
NA	TRBV9	TRBJ1-4	NA	TGTGCCAGCAGCGTAGGAAACAGTGGAATTGAAAAACTGTTTTTT	CASSVGNSGIEKLFF
NA	TRBV11-2	TRBJ2-3	TRBD2	TGTGCCAGCAGCTTGGGGGGTAGCGGGGGTTACACAGATACGCAGTATTTT	CASSLGGSGGYTDTQYF
NA	TRBV29-1	TRBJ1-1	NA	TGCAGCGTTGACGGCGTCAGTGGCACTGAAGCTTTCTTT	CSVDGVSGTEAFF
NA	TRBV30	TRBJ2-7	NA	TGTGCCTGGAGTTCTGGGGGGAGCTCCTACGAGCAGTACTTC	CAWSSGGSSYEQYF
NA	TRBV30	TRBJ2-1	TRBD2	TGTGCCTGGTCGGCTAGCGGGGGGGCCATTGAGCAGTTCTTC	CAWSASGGAIEQFF
medium-sized	TRBV5-1	TRBJ1-4	NA	TGCGCCAGCAGCTTGGCCGGGGGGTATGAAAAACTGTTTTTT	CASSLAGGYEKLFF
NA	TRBV6-5	TRBJ1-1	TRBD1	TGTGCCAGCAGCTCAGGGGGTACCGGCACTGAAGCTTTCTTT	CASSSGGTGTEAFF
NA	TRBV14	TRBJ1-4	NA	TGTGCCAGCAGCCATGGGTGGGCAGCCGGAGAAAAACTGTTTTTT	CASSHGWAAGEKLFF
few	TRBV20-1	TRBJ2-3	TRBD1	TGCAGTGCTAGTATCCGGGACAGGGGTACAGATACGCAGTATTTT	CSASIRDRGTDTQYF
NA	TRBV2	TRBJ2-7	NA	TGTGCCAGCAGTGGGGGGGAGGTCGTCGACGAGCAGTACTTC	CASSGGEVVDEQYF
NA	TRBV21-1	TRBJ2-5	NA	TGTGCCAGCAGCAAAGATAGCCCAGGGGGATTAGAGACCCAGTACTTC	CASSKDSPGGLETQYF
NA	TRBV19	TRBJ1-5	NA	TGTGCCAGTAGTATTTACCGTGATAGCAATCAGCCCCAGCATTTT	CASSIYRDSNQPQHF
NA	TRBV18	TRBJ2-5	NA	TGTGCCAGCTCACCCGGGGCTGCAGAGACCCAGTACTTC	CASSPGAAETQYF
NA	TRBV9	TRBJ2-3	TRBD2	TGTGCCAGCAGCGTAGAACTAGCGGGCCTCACAGATACGCAGTATTTT	CASSVELAGLTDTQYF
NA	TRBV7-9	TRBJ1-4	NA	TGTGCCAGCAGCTTAGGGGGGTTTGGCGATGAAAAACTGTTTTTT	CASSLGGFGDEKLFF
once	TRBV2	TRBJ1-5	NA	TGTGCCAGCATGGGGGGGGCGGGGCAGCCCCAGCATTTT	CASMGGAGQPQHF
NA	TRBV5-4	TRBJ1-1	TRBD1	TGTGCCAGCAGCTTGGTCCAGGGGGACACTGAAGCTTTCTTT	CASSLVQGDTEAFF
once	TRBV28	TRBJ1-2	TRBD1	TGTGCCAGCAGTACGGGACAGGGCTTGTATGGCTACACCTTC	CASSTGQGLYGYTF
NA	TRBV9	TRBJ1-3	NA	TGTGCCAGCAGCGTACAGGGAAACACCATATATTTT	CASSVQGNTIYF
once	TRBV30	TRBJ2-7	TRBD2	TGTGCCTGCAACACGGGGGGGCTCGAGCAGTACTTC	CACNTGGLEQYF
NA	TRBV5-4	TRBJ1-1	NA	TGTGCCAGCAGCGGTGAGTGGGGCTTTTCCACTGAAGCTTTCTTT	CASSGEWGFSTEAFF
NA	TRBV2	TRBJ1-5	NA	TGTGCCAGCAGTGAAGGACAGGCTAGCAATCAGCCCCAGCATTTT	CASSEGQASNQPQHF
NA	TRBV7-9	TRBJ1-5	NA	TGTGCCAGCAGCTTAGGGGCTCAGCCCCAGCATTTT	CASSLGAQPQHF
NA	TRBV5-1	TRBJ2-7	TRBD2	TGCGCCAGCACCTGGGCTAGCGGGAGCCCCCGGAAGGAGAACGAGCAGTACTTC	CASTWASGSPRKENEQYF
NA	TRBV6-6	TRBJ1-1	NA	TGTGCCAGCAGTAAAACAGGGATTGAAGCTTTCTTT	CASSKTGIEAFF
NA	TRBV1	TRBJ2-3	NA	TGCACCAGCAGCCAAGATGGTCTCCATAGCACAGATACGCAGTATTTT	CTSSQDGLHSTDTQYF
NA	TRBV11-2	TRBJ1-5	TRBD1	TGTGCCAGCAGCCTCGGGACAGGGGGCTCGGTTGGCAATCAGCCCCAGCATTTT	CASSLGTGGSVGNQPQHF
NA	TRBV19	TRBJ1-3	NA	TGTGCCAGTAGGACCGACAGCTCTGGAAACACCATATATTTT	CASRTDSSGNTIYF
NA	TRBV19	TRBJ1-4	NA	TGTGCCAAAACTAGACAGGTTAATGAAAAACTGTTTTTT	CAKTRQVNEKLFF
NA	TRBV18	TRBJ1-4	NA	TGTGCCAGCTCACCACCCTTGGGGTCTCTGTTTTTT	CASSPPLGSLFF
NA	TRBV19	TRBJ2-1	TRBD2	TGTGCCAGTAGGACTAGCGATTCCTACAATGAGCAGTTCTTC	CASRTSDSYNEQFF
NA	TRBV5-1	TRBJ1-5	TRBD1	TGCGCCAGCAGCTGGGGACAGGGGGCTAATCAGCCCCAGCATTTT	CASSWGQGANQPQHF
NA	TRBV5-1	TRBJ1-1	NA	TGCGCCAGCAGAGGGGATCTTGGAGGCACTGAAGCTTTCTTT	CASRGDLGGTEAFF
NA	TRBV28	TRBJ1-2	NA	TGTGCCAGCAGTTCCTCCGGGACAAACTATGGCTACACCTTC	CASSSSGTNYGYTF
NA	TRBV11-2	TRBJ2-7	TRBD2	TGTGCCAGCAGACTGACTAGCGGCTACGAGCAGTACTTC	CASRLTSGYEQYF
NA	TRBV18	TRBJ1-1	NA	TGTGCCAGCTCACCACGAGGGGCCGCGAACACTGAAGCTTTCTTT	CASSPRGAANTEAFF
NA	TRBV18	TRBJ2-7	TRBD2	TGTGCCAGCTCACCTCCCCGACAGACTAGCGGGAGCCACGAGCAGTACTTC	CASSPPRQTSGSHEQYF
NA	TRBV27	TRBJ1-1	NA	TGTGCCAGCAGTTCCTTCACCGGGACCCAGAAGGCTTTCTTT	CASSSFTGTQKAFF
once	TRBV7-2	TRBJ2-7	NA	TGTGCCAGCAGCTCGAACAGAAAGTACGAGCAGTACTTC	CASSSNRKYEQYF
NA	TRBV29-1	TRBJ2-7	TRBD1	TGCAGCGTTGACGGACAGGGCGGCTCCTACGAGCAGTACTTC	CSVDGQGGSYEQYF
NA	TRBV28	TRBJ2-1	TRBD2	TGTGCCAGCAGTTTAGCAGCGGGAGGGAATGAGCAGTTCTTC	CASSLAAGGNEQFF
NA	TRBV24-1	TRBJ1-2	NA	TGTGCCACCAGTGATTGGACTTCTAACTATGGCTACACCTTC	CATSDWTSNYGYTF
NA	TRBV6-1	TRBJ1-6	NA	TGTGCCAGCAGTGAAGTCCGGGTGTCTAATTCACCCCTCCACTTT	CASSEVRVSNSPLHF
NA	TRBV6-5	TRBJ2-7	NA	TGTGCCACCGGCCTCGGGCGTTACTACGAGCAGTACTTC	CATGLGRYYEQYF
NA	TRBV28	TRBJ1-2	NA	TGTGCCAGCAGTTCGCGGGACACCTTTTTCTATGGCTACACCTTC	CASSSRDTFFYGYTF
NA	TRBV27	TRBJ2-4	TRBD1	TGTGCCAGCAGTTGGGAGGCAGGGGGCACCAAAAACATTCAGTACTTC	CASSWEAGGTKNIQYF
NA	TRBV19	TRBJ1-4	NA	TGTGCCAGTAGCCCGACGGCGGCGGTTGAAAAACTGTTTTTT	CASSPTAAVEKLFF
NA	TRBV27	TRBJ2-7	NA	TGTGCCAGCAGTCCGACAGGGACTGAGGCGTACTTC	CASSPTGTEAYF
NA	TRBV20-1	TRBJ1-1	NA	TGCAGTGCTAGGTTCAGAACTGAAGCTTTCTTT	CSARFRTEAFF
NA	TRBV6-2/TRBV6-3	TRBJ1-2	NA	TGTGCCAGCAGTTACCCTAGGCCTCTGAGCTATGGCTACACCTTC	CASSYPRPLSYGYTF